This record concerns one T cell receptor beta chain sequence. The sample is drawn from a study of response to subunit inactivated influenza vaccine. With V trimmed by 6 bases and J by 2 bases, 13 bases remained unmatched. The CDR3 extends over 16 amino acids. Germline V lookup: CDR1 DFQATT, CDR2 SNEGSKA (reference sequence). A single record per CDR3 protein comes from TCRdb applying MiXCR to the RT-PCR reads. The repertoire holds around 570,000 distinct CDR3 sequences, with approximately 10% as singletons. These data were likewise used in another study, on T cells expressing NK-cell markers. From that second work: What made the TCR beta cDNA was 5'RACE template switching with UMIs. In four donors, these clonotypes also led the CD3+CD56-NKG2C+ fraction. Unclear, still, was the HCMV specificity of the expanded NKG2C+ T cell clones.

The clonotype comes from a man over 45 who received an inactivated influenza vaccine. This sample comprised PBMCs from blood, obtained on the day of vaccination. The chain joins TRBV20-1 to TRBJ2-5, with 9 bases matching TRBD1. CDR3 sequence (DNA): TGCAGTGCCACAACAGGGGGCGTCGCGATACAAGAGACCCAGTACTTC. Its translation: CSATTGGVAIQETQYF.